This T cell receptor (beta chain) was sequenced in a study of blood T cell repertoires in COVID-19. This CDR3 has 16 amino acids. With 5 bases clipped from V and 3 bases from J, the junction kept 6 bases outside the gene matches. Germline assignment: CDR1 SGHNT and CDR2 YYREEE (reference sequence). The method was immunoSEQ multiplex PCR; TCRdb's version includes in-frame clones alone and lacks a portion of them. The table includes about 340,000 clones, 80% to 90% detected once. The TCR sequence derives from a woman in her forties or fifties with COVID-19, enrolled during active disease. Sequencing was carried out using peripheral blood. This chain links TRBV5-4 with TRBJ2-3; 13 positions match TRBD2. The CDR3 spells CASRPGTSGTTDTQYF. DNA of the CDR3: TGTGCCAGCAGACCGGGGACTAGCGGGACAACAGATACGCAGTATTTT.